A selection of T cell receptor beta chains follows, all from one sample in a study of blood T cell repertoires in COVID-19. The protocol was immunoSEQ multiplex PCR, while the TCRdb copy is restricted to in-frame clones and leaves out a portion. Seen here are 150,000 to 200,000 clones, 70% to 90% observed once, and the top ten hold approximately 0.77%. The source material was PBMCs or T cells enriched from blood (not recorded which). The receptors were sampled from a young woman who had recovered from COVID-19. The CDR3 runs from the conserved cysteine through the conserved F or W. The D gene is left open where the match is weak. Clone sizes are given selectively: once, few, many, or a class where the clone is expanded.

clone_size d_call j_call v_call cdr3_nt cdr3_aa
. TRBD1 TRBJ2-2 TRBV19 TGTGCCAGTAGTATCGGAGGGACAGGGATCGGGGAGCTGTTTTTT CASSIGGTGIGELFF
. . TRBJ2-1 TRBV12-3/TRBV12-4 TGTGCCAGCAGTTTAATCAGGGGCAATGAGCAGTTCTTC CASSLIRGNEQFF
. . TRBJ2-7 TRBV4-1 TGCGCCAGCAGCCAGCAGGAGGCCAGCTCCTACGAGCAGTACTTC CASSQQEASSYEQYF
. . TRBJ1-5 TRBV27 TGTGCCAGCACCCAAGGGGCAGGGAATCAGCCCCAGCATTTT CASTQGAGNQPQHF
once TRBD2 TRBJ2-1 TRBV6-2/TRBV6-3 TGTGCCAGCAGGTACTCGGGACTAGCGGGAGGCGAGCAGTTCTTC CASRYSGLAGGEQFF
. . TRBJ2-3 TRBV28 TGTGCCAGCAGGGGCAGTAGCACAGATACGCAGTATTTT CASRGSSTDTQYF
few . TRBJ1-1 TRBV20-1 TGCAGTGCTAGACAGACTCTTGAAGCTTTCTTT CSARQTLEAFF
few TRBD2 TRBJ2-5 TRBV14 TGTGCCAGCAGCCAAGACGCTAGCGGGAGGACGAAGACCCAGTACTTC CASSQDASGRTKTQYF
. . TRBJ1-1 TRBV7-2 TGTGCCAGCAGTAACGGACAGACGAACACTGAAGCTTTCTTT CASSNGQTNTEAFF
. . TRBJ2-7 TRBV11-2 TGTGCCAGCAGCCGTGGGAGAAATGGGGCCTACGAGCAGTACTTC CASSRGRNGAYEQYF
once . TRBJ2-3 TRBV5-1 TGCGCCAGCAGTGGGCAGATCAGCACAGATACGCAGTATTTT CASSGQISTDTQYF
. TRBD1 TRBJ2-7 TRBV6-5 TGTGCCAGCGGAACTTCGGGACAGCTACTCTACGAGCAGTACTTC CASGTSGQLLYEQYF
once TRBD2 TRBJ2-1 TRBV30 TGTGCCTGGAGCGAGGGGCTAGCGGGATGGAGCTCCTACAATGAGCAGTTCTTC CAWSEGLAGWSSYNEQFF
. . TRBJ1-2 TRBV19 TGTGCCAGTAGTATTCCTCACGGGGGGAACTATGGCTACACCTTC CASSIPHGGNYGYTF
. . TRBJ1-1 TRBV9 TGTGCCAGCAGCGTAGATTTAATGAACACTGAAGCTTTCTTT CASSVDLMNTEAFF
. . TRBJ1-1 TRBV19 TGTGCCAGTAGTAAACCGGGAGCAAGGGGCGGGAACACTGAAGCTTTCTTT CASSKPGARGGNTEAFF
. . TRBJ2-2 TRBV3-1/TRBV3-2 TGTGCCAGCAGCCAGGAGACGACCGGGGAGCTGTTTTTT CASSQETTGELFF
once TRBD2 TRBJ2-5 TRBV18 TGTGCCAGCTCGCGGACTAGCGGTGAAGAGACCCAGTACTTC CASSRTSGEETQYF
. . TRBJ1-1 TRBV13 TGTGCCAGCAGCATATCGGATGACAGGCTGAACACTGAAGCTTTCTTT CASSISDDRLNTEAFF
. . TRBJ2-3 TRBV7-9 TGTGCCAGCAGCTTACAGGGAAGCACAGATACGCAGTATTTT CASSLQGSTDTQYF
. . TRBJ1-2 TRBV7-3 TGTGCCAGCAGCCGAGGGCCTGAGGAATATGGCTACACCTTC CASSRGPEEYGYTF
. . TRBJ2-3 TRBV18 TGTGCCAGCTCTCATCGGACAGAAGGCACAGATACGCAGTATTTT CASSHRTEGTDTQYF
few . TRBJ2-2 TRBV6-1 TGTGCCAGCAGTGACGGGTGGATCAAGTCGAACACCGGGGAGCTGTTTTTT CASSDGWIKSNTGELFF
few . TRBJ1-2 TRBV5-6 TGTGCCAGCAGCTTAGAGGATGGCTACACCTTC CASSLEDGYTF
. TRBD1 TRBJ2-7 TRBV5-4 TGTGCCAGCAGGCCGGACAGGGGGAGCTCCTACGAGCAGTACTTC CASRPDRGSSYEQYF
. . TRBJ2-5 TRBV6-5 TGTGCCAGCACGAGGCAGGAGGTGGGGGAGACCCAGTACTTC CASTRQEVGETQYF
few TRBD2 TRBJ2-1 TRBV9 TGTGCCAGCAGCGAACGACTAGCGGGGAGGAATGAGCAGTTCTTC CASSERLAGRNEQFF
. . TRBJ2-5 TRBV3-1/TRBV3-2 TGTGCCAGCAGCCAATATGCGGAGACCCAGTACTTC CASSQYAETQYF
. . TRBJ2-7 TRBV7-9 TGTGCCAGCAGCCCAGCGAGGCCACCCTACGAGCAGTACTTC CASSPARPPYEQYF
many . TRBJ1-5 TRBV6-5 TGTGCCAGCAGTCTAGGCGGGGGGAATCAGCCCCAGCATTTT CASSLGGGNQPQHF
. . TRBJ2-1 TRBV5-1 TGCGCCAGCAGCTTATCTAGATCCCACACGAGTGAGCAGTTCTTC CASSLSRSHTSEQFF
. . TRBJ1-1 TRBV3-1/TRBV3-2 TGTGCCAGCAGCCAAGATCTTGAGATCTTGAACACTGAAGCTTTCTTT CASSQDLEILNTEAFF
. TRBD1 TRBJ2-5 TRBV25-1 TGTGCCAGCAGTGAACCCCGGACAGGGTGGGAAGAGACCCAGTACTTC CASSEPRTGWEETQYF
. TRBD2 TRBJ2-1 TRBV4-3 TGCGCCAGCAGCCAAGTGGGGGGGAATGAGCAGTTCTTC CASSQVGGNEQFF
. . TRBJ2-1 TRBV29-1 TGCAACTCCGGTGAGCAGTTCTTC CNSGEQFF
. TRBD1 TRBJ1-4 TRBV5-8 TGTGCCAGCAGCTTGGGCCCCGGGACAGGGGATGGCGAAAAACTGTTTTTT CASSLGPGTGDGEKLFF
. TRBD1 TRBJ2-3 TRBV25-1 TGTGCCAGCAGTGCCATAGTGGACAGGCGCACAGATACGCAGTATTTT CASSAIVDRRTDTQYF
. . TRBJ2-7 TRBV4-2 TGTGCCAGCAGCCAAGATGGTGCTCCAGGGCCGAGCGAGCAGTACTTC CASSQDGAPGPSEQYF
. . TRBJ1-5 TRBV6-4 TGTGCCAGCAACATTCAGCCCCAGCATTTT CASNIQPQHF
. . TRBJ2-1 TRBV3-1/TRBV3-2 TGTGCCAGCAGCCTTGGAGGAGGCTCCTACAATGAGCAGTTCTTC CASSLGGGSYNEQFF
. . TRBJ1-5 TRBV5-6 TGTGCCAGCAGCTTGGCTTCAGGACAGCCCCAGCATTTT CASSLASGQPQHF